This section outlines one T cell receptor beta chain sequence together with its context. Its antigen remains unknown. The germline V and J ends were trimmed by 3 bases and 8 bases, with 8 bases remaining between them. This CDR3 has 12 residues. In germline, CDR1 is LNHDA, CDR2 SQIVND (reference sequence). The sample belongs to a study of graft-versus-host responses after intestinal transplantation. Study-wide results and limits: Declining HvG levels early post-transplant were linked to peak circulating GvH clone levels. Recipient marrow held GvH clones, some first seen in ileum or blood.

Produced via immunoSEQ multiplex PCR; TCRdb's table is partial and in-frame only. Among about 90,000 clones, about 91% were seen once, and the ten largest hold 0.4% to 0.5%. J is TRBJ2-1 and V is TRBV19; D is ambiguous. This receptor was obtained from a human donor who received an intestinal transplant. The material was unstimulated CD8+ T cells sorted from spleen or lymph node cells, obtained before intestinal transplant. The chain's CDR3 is CASSIGADEQFF. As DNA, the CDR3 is TGTGCCAGTAGTATCGGAGCCGATGAGCAGTTCTTC. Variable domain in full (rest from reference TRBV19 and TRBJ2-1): DGGITQSPKYLFRKEGQNVTLSCEQNLNHDAMYWYRQDPGQGLRLIYYSQIVNDFQKGDIAEGYSVSREKKESFPLTVTSAQKNPTAFYLCASSIGADEQFFGPGTRLTVL.